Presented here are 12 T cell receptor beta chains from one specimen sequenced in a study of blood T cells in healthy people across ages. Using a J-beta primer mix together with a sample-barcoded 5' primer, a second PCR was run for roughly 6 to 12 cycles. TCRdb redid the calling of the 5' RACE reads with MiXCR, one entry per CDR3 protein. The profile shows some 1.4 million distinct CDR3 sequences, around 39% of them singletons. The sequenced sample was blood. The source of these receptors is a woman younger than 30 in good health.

CDR3 protein: CASNLAGGPNEQFF. Here the CDR3 DNA reads TGTGCCAGCAATCTAGCGGGGGGCCCTAATGAGCAGTTCTTC. The chain combines TRBV6-2 or TRBV6-3 with TRBJ2-1; 11 bases are a match to TRBD2. The germline gives CDR1 MNHEY, CDR2 SVGEGT. The CDR3 consists of 14 residues. Trimming took 7 bases from V and 7 from J; bases not matched to a gene: 6.

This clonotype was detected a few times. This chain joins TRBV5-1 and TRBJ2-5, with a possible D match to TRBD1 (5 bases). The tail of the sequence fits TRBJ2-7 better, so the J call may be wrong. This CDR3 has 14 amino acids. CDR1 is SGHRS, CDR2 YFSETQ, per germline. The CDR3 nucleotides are TGCGCCAGCAGCGGGGCCCCTTCGACGTACGAGCAGTACTTC. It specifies CASSGAPSTYEQYF.

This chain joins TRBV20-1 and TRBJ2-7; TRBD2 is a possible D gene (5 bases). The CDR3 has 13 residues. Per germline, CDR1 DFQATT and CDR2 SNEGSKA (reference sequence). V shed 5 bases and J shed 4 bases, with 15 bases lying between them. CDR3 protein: CSAQSGYGYEQYF. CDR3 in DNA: TGCAGTGCTCAATCGGGGTACGGTTACGAGCAGTACTTC.

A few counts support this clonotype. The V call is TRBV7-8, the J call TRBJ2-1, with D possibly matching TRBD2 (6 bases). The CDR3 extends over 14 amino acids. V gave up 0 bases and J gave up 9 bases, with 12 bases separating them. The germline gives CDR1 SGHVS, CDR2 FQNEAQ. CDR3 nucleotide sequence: TGTGCCAGCAGCTTAGCGCCCCAGGGAGGTGAGCAGTTCTTC. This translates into CASSLAPQGGEQFF.

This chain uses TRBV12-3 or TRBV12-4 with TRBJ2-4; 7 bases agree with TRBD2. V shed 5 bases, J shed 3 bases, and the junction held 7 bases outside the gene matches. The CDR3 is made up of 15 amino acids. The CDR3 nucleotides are TGTGCCAGCAGTGGGCGGGAGTTTGACAAAAACATTCAGTACTTC. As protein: CASSGREFDKNIQYF.

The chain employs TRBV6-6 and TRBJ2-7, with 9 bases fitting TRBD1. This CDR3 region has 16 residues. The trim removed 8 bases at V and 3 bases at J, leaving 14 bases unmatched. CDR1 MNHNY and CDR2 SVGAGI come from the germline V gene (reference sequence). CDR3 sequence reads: CASPPAGGQGYYEQYF. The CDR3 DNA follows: TGTGCCAGCCCTCCGGCCGGGGGACAGGGATACTACGAGCAGTACTTC.

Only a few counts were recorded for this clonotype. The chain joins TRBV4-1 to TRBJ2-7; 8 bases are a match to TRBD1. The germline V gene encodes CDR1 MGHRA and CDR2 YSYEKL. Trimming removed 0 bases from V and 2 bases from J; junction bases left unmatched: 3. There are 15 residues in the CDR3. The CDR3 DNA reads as TGCGCCAGCAGCCAAGAGGAACAGGGGGCCTACGAGCAGTACTTC. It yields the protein CASSQEEQGAYEQYF.

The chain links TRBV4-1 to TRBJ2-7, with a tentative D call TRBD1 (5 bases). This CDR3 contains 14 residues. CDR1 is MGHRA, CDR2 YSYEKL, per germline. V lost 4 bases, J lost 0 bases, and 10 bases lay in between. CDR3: CASSPVGHSYEQYF. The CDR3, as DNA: TGCGCCAGCAGCCCTGTTGGACACTCCTACGAGCAGTACTTC.

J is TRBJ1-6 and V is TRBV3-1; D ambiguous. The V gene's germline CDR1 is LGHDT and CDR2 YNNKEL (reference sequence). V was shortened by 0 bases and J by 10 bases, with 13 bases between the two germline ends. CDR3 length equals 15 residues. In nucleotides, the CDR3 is TGTGCCAGCAGCCAAGATCGCGGGGATTGGTCACCCCTCCACTTT. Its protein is CASSQDRGDWSPLHF.

CDR3 sequence: CASSRGEPTGANVLTF. Written as DNA, the CDR3 is TGCGCCAGCAGCAGAGGGGAGCCCACTGGGGCCAACGTCCTGACTTTC. The J gene is TRBJ2-6, the V gene TRBV5-1, with D perhaps matching TRBD1 or TRBD2 (5 bases each). The germline gives CDR1 SGHRS, CDR2 YFSETQ. Trimming removed 4 bases at V and 2 bases at J, with 13 bases between. This CDR3 spans 16 amino acids. The full variable domain, its missing parts supplied by reference TRBV5-1 and TRBJ2-6, is KAGVTQTPRYLIKTRGQQVTLSCSPISGHRSVSWYQQTPGQGLQFLFEYFSETQRNKGNFPGRFSGRQFSNSRSEMNVSTLELGDSALYLCASSRGEPTGANVLTFGAGSRLTVL.

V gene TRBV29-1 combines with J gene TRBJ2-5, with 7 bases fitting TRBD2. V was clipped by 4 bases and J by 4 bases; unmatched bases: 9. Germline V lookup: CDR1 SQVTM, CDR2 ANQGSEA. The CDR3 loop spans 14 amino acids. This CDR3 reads CSVVTGGSPETQYF. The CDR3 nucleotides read TGCAGCGTTGTGACTGGCGGGAGCCCAGAGACCCAGTACTTC.

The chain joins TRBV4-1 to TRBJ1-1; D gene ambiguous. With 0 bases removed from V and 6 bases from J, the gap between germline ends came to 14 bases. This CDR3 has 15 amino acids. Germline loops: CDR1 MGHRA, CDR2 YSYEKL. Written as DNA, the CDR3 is TGCGCCAGCAGCCAAGATGGTGTGGCAGCTGCTGAAGCTTTCTTT. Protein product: CASSQDGVAAAEAFF.